The entry below describes one T cell receptor beta chain. This specimen belongs to a study of blood T cell repertoires in COVID-19. Turning to the study itself: Acute-phase and convalescent COVID-19 samples originated in the United States, Italy and Spain.

Study processing details: It was from reference gene primer amplification that nucleated cell counts were estimated. Clones were sequenced by immunoSEQ multiplex PCR, and TCRdb holds only the in-frame ones, with some missing. That table is the source of V, J and clone size, and D and trimming were worked out from the DNA. The sample lists approximately 150,000 clones, roughly 91% occurring once. V trimming: 6 bases; J trimming: 9 bases; junction bases outside the gene matches: 7. Germline lookup yields CDR1 MNHEY and CDR2 SMNVEV (reference sequence). The CDR3 consists of 15 residues. The sequence was obtained from a man aged 18 to 30 with COVID-19, enrolled during active disease. The chain couples TRBV27 to TRBJ2-1, with TRBD2 matching 14 bases. Sequenced: peripheral blood. CDR3 region: CASRGLAGGYVEQFF. In nucleotides, the CDR3 is TGTGCCAGCAGAGGACTAGCGGGAGGTTATGTTGAGCAGTTCTTC.